The subject of this entry is one T cell receptor beta chain. This CDR3 is built from 15 residues. V shed 3 bases and J 5 bases; nucleotides not matched to a gene: 6. Germline CDR1 is SGDLS and CDR2 is YYNGEE. These data come from a study of blood T cell repertoires in COVID-19. Some clones are missing from TCRdb's copy, which holds only in-frame ones; the method was immunoSEQ multiplex PCR. The sample has 250,000 or so clones, about 85% seen once; the top ten hold approximately 6.6%. This TCR derives from a woman aged 45-65 years who had been exposed to COVID-19. The material sequenced was PBMCs or T cells enriched from blood (not recorded which). The rearrangement links TRBV9 to TRBJ1-4; 8 bases line up with TRBD1. As DNA, the CDR3 is TGTGCCAGCAGCGCAGGGGACAGGAGGAATGAAAAACTGTTTTTT. Amino acids: CASSAGDRRNEKLFF.